The sequence of this T cell receptor (beta chain) was determined in a study of T cells in Graves' hyperthyroidism and ophthalmopathy. Study findings and constraints: In blood, most of the thyroid clonotypes expanded above 0.001 were also present.

Amplification targeted TCR beta CDR3 regions from RNA transcripts. The primer set for the first-round RT-PCR of the TCR CDR3 was HTBI. A single record per CDR3 protein comes from TCRdb applying MiXCR to the multiplex PCR reads. The sample has about 530,000 distinct CDR3 sequences; approximately 17% are singletons. V was clipped by 0 bases and J by 2 bases, with 7 bases between them. CDR3 size: 14 residues. Germline CDR1 is SEHNR and CDR2 is FQNEAQ (reference sequence). This clonotype was seen ten or more times. Its antigen is currently unknown. The sequence was obtained from a woman between 18 and 29 years old with Graves' ophthalmopathy. The rearrangement joins TRBV7-9 to TRBJ2-5, with D unclear. The specimen was blood. The CDR3 coding sequence is TGTGCCAGCAGCTTAGCTACGCTACAAGAGACCCAGTACTTC. Protein product: CASSLATLQETQYF.